This T cell receptor (beta chain) originates from a study of T cell repertoires in cytomegalovirus infection. Overall study context: Carrying CMV and the relevant HLA type showed in public TCR beta signatures.

Study results and caveats: Within the response measured ex vivo, HLA-C-restricted CMV-specific TCR beta clonotypes were dominant.

Each CDR3 protein is one row after TCRdb ran MiXCR on the reads. The sample has approximately 1,000,000 distinct CDR3 sequences, roughly a third seen once. Of note for this clonotype: What it recognizes is unknown.

This CDR3 comprises 15 residues. The germline gives CDR1 SGHRS, CDR2 YFSETQ. Trimming took off 0 bases at V and 2 bases at J, with 11 bases between the two ends. The receptor was isolated from a human donor in good health (CMV status not recorded). Some clones in this sample may be carry-over from other donors' samples. This sequence joins TRBV5-1 and TRBJ1-1, with D possibly TRBD1 on 6 matching bases. The specimen comprised cultured CD8+ T cells from PBMCs, sampled from culture after CMV antigen stimulation. The CDR3 DNA reads as TGCGCCAGCAGCTTGGCCATGGGGGCCAACACTGAAGCTTTCTTT. Its protein is CASSLAMGANTEAFF. The full variable domain, completed using reference TRBV5-1 and TRBJ1-1, is KAGVTQTPRYLIKTRGQQVTLSCSPISGHRSVSWYQQTPGQGLQFLFEYFSETQRNKGNFPGRFSGRQFSNSRSEMNVSTLELGDSALYLCASSLAMGANTEAFFGQGTRLTVV.